The clone carrying this TCR beta chain was seen a handful of times. Its antigen is still unknown. With 4 bases clipped from V and 0 bases from J, the junction kept 1 base outside the gene matches. Germline V CDR1 and CDR2: SGHVS, FNYEAQ. The CDR3 extends over 14 amino acids. This entry is derived from a study of T cell repertoires in cytomegalovirus infection. Whole-study results and caveats: The ex vivo response showed dominance by HLA-C-restricted CMV-specific TCR beta clonotypes. Cumulative frequency (of public TCR beta family members) identified carriers of CMV plus the relevant HLA.

TCRdb fed the reads into MiXCR, producing one record per CDR3 protein. The table includes around 900,000 distinct CDR3 sequences, less than 35% detected once. The chain has TRBV7-6 and TRBJ1-2; 8 nucleotides line up with TRBD1. The clonotype originates from a human donor in good health (CMV status not recorded). Some clones in this sample may be carry-over from other donors' samples. The material sequenced was cultured CD8+ T cells from PBMCs, taken from culture after CMV antigen stimulation. CDR3 protein: CASSSGGPNYGYTF. CDR3 bases: TGTGCCAGCAGCTCAGGGGGCCCTAACTATGGCTACACCTTC.